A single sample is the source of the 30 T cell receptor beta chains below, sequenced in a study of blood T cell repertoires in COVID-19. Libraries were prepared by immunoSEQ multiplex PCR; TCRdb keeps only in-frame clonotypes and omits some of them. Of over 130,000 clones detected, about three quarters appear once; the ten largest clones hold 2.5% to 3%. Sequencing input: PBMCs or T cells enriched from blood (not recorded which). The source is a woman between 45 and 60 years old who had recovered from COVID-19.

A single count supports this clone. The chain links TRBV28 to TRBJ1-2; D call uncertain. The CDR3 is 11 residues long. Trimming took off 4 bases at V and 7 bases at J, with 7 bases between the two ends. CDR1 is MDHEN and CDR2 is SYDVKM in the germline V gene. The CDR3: CASSSFLGYTF. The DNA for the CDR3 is TGTGCCAGCAGTTCCTTCCTTGGCTACACCTTC.

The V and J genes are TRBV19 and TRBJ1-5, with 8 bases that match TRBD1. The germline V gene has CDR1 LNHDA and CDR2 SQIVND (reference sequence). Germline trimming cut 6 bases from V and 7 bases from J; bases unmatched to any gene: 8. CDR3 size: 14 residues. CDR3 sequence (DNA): TGTGCCAGTAGCAATGGACAGGGAGGACAGCCCCAGCATTTT. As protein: CASSNGQGGQPQHF.

CDR3 DNA: TGTGCCAGCAGCGGGGAATGGGGTAGCGGGAGCCATAACAATGAGCAGTTCTTC. Residues: CASSGEWGSGSHNNEQFF. V usage is TRBV7-9 and J usage is TRBJ2-1; TRBD2 aligns across 9 bases. Looked up from germline, CDR1 is SEHNR and CDR2 is FQNEAQ (reference sequence). V shed 5 bases and J 5 bases; nucleotides not matched to a gene: 16. The CDR3 is 18 amino acids.

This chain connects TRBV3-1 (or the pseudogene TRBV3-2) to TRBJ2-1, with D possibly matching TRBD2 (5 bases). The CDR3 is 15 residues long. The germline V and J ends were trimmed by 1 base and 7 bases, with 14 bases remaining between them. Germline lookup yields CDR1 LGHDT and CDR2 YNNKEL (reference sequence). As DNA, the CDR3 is TGTGCCAGCAGCCAAGGGACTGGACCCCTGAATGAGCAGTTCTTC. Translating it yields CASSQGTGPLNEQFF.

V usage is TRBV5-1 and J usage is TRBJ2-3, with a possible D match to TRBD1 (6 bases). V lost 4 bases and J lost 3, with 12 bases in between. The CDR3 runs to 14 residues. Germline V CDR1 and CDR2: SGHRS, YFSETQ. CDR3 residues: CASSQKQGTDTQYF. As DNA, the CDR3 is TGCGCCAGCAGCCAGAAACAGGGTACAGATACGCAGTATTTT.

CDR3 amino acids: CASSSGKGSGYTF. DNA of the CDR3: TGTGCCAGCAGTTCGGGAAAAGGGAGTGGCTACACCTTC. V usage is TRBV12-3 or TRBV12-4 and J usage is TRBJ1-2; no clear D. V was pared by 4 bases and J by 7 bases, with 13 bases between. The CDR3 covers 13 residues.

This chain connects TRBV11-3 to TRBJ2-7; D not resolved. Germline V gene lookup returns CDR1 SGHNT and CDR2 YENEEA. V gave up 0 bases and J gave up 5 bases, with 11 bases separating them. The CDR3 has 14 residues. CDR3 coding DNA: TGTGCCAGCAGCTTAGAGGGTAGCATCCACGAGCAGTACTTC. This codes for CASSLEGSIHEQYF.

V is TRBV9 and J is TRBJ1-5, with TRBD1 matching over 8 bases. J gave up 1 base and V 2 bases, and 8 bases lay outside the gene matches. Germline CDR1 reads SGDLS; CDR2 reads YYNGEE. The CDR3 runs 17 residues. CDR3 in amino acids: CASSVKKRTGSNQPQHF. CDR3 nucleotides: TGTGCCAGCAGCGTGAAGAAGCGGACAGGGAGCAATCAGCCCCAGCATTTT.

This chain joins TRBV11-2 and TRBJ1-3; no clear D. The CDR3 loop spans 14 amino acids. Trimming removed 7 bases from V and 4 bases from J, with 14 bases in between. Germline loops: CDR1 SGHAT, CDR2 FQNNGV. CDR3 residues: CASTTPGLGNTIYF. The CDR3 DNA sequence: TGTGCCAGCACTACTCCGGGGTTGGGAAACACCATATATTTT. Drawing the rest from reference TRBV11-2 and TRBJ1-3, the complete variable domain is EAGVAQSPRYKIIEKRQSVAFWCNPISGHATLYWYQQILGQGPKLLIQFQNNGVVDDSQLPKDRFSAERLKGVDSTLKIQPAKLEDSAVYLCASTTPGLGNTIYFGEGSWLTVV.

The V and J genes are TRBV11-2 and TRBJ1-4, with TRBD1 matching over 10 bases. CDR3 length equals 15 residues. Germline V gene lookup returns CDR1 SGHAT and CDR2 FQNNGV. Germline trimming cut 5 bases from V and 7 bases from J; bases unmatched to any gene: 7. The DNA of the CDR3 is TGTGCCAGCAGCCCCTGGACAGGGGGAGGTGAAAAACTGTTTTTT. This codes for CASSPWTGGGEKLFF.

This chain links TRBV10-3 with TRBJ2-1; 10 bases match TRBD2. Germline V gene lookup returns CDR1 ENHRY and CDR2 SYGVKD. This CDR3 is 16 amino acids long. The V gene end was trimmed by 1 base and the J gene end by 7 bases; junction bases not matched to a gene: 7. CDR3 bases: TGTGCCATCAGTGAGTACCTAGCGGGAGCGGGGAATGAGCAGTTCTTC. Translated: CAISEYLAGAGNEQFF.

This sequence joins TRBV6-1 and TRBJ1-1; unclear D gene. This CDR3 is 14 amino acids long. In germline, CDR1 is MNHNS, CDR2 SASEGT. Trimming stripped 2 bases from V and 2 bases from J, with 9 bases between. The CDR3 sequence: CASSELVTNTEAFF. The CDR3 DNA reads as TGTGCCAGCAGTGAACTGGTTACTAACACTGAAGCTTTCTTT.

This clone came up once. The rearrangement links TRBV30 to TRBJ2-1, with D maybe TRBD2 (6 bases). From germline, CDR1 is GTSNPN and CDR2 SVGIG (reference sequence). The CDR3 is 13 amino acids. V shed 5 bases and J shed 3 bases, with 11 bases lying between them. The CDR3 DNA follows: TGTGCCTGGGAGGCGGGGAACTACAATGAGCAGTTCTTC. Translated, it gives CAWEAGNYNEQFF.

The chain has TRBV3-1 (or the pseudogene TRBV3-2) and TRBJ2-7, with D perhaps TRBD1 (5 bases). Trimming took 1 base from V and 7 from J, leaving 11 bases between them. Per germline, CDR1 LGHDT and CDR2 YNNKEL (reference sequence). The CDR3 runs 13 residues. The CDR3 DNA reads TGTGCCAGCAGCCAAGTAGGGGTGGATGAGCAGTACTTC. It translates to CASSQVGVDEQYF.

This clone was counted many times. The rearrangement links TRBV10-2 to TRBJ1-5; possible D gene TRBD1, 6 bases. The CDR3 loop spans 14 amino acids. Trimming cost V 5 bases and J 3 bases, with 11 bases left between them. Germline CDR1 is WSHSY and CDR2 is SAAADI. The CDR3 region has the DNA TGCGCCAGCAGTCAGACAGGCTACAATCAGCCCCAGCATTTT. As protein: CASSQTGYNQPQHF.

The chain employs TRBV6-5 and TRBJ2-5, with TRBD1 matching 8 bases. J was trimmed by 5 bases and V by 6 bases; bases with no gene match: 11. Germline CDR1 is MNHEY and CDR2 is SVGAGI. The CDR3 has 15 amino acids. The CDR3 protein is CASRHAGGRGETQYF. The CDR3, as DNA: TGTGCCAGCAGGCACGCAGGGGGCCGCGGGGAGACCCAGTACTTC.

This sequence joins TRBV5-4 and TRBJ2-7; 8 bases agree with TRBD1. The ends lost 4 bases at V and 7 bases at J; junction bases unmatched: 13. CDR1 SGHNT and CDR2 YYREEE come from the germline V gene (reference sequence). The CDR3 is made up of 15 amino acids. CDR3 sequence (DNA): TGTGCCAGCAGCGCTTCCAGGGGGCCCTTGCTAGAGCAGTACTTC. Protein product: CASSASRGPLLEQYF.

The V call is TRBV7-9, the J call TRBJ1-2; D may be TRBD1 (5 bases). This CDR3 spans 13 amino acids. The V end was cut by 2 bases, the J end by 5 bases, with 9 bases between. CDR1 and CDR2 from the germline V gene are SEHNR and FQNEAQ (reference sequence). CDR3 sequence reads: CASSLSDSYGYTF. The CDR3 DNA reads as TGTGCCAGCAGCTTATCTGACAGTTATGGCTACACCTTC.

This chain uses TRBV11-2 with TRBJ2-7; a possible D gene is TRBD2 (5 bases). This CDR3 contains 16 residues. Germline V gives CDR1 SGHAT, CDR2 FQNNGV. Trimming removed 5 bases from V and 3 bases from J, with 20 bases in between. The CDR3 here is CASSGRTGKFYYEQYF. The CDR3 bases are TGTGCCAGCAGCGGTCGGACTGGCAAATTTTACTACGAGCAGTACTTC. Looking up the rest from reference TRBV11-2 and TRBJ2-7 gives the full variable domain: EAGVAQSPRYKIIEKRQSVAFWCNPISGHATLYWYQQILGQGPKLLIQFQNNGVVDDSQLPKDRFSAERLKGVDSTLKIQPAKLEDSAVYLCASSGRTGKFYYEQYFGPGTRLTVT.

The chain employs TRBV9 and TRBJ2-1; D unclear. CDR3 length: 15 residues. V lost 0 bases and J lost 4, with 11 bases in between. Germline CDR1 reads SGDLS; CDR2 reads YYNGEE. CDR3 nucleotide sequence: TGTGCCAGCAGCGTAGAGTTGGCGGCATACAATGAGCAGTTCTTC. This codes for CASSVELAAYNEQFF.

The chain's CDR3 is CASSPSTGGHGYTF. DNA for the CDR3: TGTGCCAGCAGTCCTTCGACAGGGGGCCATGGCTACACCTTC. This chain links TRBV27 with TRBJ1-2; 10 nucleotides align to TRBD1. CDR3 length equals 14 residues. Trimming removed 5 bases from V and 6 bases from J; junction bases left unmatched: 6. The V gene's germline CDR1 is MNHEY and CDR2 SMNVEV (reference sequence).

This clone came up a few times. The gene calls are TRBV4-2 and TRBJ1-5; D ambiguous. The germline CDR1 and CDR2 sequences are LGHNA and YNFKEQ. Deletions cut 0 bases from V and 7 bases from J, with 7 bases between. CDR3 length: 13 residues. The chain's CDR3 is CASSQDQYQPQHF. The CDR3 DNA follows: TGTGCCAGCAGCCAAGATCAGTACCAGCCCCAGCATTTT.

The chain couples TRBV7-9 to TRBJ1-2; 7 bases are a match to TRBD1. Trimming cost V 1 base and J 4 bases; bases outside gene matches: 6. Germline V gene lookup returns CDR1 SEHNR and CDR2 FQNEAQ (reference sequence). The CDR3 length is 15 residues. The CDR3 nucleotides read TGTGCCAGCAGCTTAGGAACAGGGGTTACCTATGGCTACACCTTC. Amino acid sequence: CASSLGTGVTYGYTF.

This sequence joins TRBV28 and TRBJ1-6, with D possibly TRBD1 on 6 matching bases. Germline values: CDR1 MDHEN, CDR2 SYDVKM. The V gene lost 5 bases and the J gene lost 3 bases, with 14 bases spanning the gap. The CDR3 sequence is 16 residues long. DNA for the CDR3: TGTGCCAGCAGTCTTGGGGGGGGGCTCTATAATTCACCCCTCCACTTT. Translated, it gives CASSLGGGLYNSPLHF.

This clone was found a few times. CDR3 residues: CASSSGTPKETQYF. The CDR3 DNA follows: TGCGCCAGCAGCTCCGGGACACCCAAAGAGACCCAGTACTTC. This sequence joins TRBV5-1 and TRBJ2-5; TRBD1 is a possible D gene (6 bases). CDR3 length equals 14 residues. V lost 3 bases to trimming and J lost 3 bases, with 12 bases between them. CDR1 is SGHRS and CDR2 is YFSETQ in the germline V gene.

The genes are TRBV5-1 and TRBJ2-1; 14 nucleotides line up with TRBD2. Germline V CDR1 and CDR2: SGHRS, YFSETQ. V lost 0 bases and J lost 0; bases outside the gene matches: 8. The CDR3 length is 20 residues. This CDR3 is CASSLVRLAGGRSSYNEQFF. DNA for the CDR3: TGCGCCAGCAGCTTGGTAAGACTAGCGGGGGGGAGAAGCTCCTACAATGAGCAGTTCTTC. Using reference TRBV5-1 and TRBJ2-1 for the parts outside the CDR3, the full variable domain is KAGVTQTPRYLIKTRGQQVTLSCSPISGHRSVSWYQQTPGQGLQFLFEYFSETQRNKGNFPGRFSGRQFSNSRSEMNVSTLELGDSALYLCASSLVRLAGGRSSYNEQFFGPGTRLTVL.

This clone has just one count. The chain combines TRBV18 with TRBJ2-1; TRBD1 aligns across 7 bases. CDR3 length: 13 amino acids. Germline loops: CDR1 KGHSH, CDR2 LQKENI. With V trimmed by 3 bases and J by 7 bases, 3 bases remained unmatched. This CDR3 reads CASSPDRLNEQFF. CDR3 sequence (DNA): TGTGCCAGCTCACCGGACAGGTTGAATGAGCAGTTCTTC.

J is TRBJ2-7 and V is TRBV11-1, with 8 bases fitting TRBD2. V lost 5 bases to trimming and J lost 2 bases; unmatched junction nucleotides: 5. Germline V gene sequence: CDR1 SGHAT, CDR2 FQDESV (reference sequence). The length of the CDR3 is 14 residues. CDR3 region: CASSRGGLTYEQYF. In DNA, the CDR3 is TGTGCCAGCAGCCGCGGGGGGCTCACCTACGAGCAGTACTTC.

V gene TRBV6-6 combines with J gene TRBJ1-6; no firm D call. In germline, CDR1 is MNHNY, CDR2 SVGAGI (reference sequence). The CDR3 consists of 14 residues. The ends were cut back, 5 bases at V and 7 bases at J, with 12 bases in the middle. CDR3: CASSQDGENSPLHF. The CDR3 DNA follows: TGTGCCAGCAGTCAGGACGGGGAGAATTCACCCCTCCACTTT.

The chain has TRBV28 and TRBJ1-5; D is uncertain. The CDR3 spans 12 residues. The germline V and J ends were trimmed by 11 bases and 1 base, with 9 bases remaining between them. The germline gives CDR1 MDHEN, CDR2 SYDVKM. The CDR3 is CAFSSSNQPQHF. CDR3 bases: TGTGCCTTTTCATCAAGCAATCAGCCCCAGCATTTT.